This TCR beta chain was identified during a study of breast tumors, draining lymph nodes, adjacent tissues. Samples came from axillary lymph nodes draining the breast cancer. TCRdb reanalysed the multiplex PCR reads using MiXCR and keeps one entry per CDR3 protein. The repertoire includes approximately 180,000 distinct CDR3 sequences, about 33% of them detected once, and 3% to 4% sits in the top ten. This clonotype showed up many times. This CDR3 is built from 15 residues. The V gene's germline CDR1 is SGDLS and CDR2 YYNGEE. With V trimmed by 4 bases and J by 12 bases, 16 bases remained unmatched. This rearrangement joins TRBV9 to TRBJ2-1, with TRBD2 identical over 7 bases. This TCR was sampled from a female donor with breast cancer. Some clones in this sample may be carry-over from other donors' samples. Sequencing was performed on axillary lymph node tissue. In DNA, the CDR3 is TGTGCCAGCAGCTCTGGACTAGGTTCGATGGGGCGGCAGTTCTTC. Its protein product is CASSSGLGSMGRQFF.